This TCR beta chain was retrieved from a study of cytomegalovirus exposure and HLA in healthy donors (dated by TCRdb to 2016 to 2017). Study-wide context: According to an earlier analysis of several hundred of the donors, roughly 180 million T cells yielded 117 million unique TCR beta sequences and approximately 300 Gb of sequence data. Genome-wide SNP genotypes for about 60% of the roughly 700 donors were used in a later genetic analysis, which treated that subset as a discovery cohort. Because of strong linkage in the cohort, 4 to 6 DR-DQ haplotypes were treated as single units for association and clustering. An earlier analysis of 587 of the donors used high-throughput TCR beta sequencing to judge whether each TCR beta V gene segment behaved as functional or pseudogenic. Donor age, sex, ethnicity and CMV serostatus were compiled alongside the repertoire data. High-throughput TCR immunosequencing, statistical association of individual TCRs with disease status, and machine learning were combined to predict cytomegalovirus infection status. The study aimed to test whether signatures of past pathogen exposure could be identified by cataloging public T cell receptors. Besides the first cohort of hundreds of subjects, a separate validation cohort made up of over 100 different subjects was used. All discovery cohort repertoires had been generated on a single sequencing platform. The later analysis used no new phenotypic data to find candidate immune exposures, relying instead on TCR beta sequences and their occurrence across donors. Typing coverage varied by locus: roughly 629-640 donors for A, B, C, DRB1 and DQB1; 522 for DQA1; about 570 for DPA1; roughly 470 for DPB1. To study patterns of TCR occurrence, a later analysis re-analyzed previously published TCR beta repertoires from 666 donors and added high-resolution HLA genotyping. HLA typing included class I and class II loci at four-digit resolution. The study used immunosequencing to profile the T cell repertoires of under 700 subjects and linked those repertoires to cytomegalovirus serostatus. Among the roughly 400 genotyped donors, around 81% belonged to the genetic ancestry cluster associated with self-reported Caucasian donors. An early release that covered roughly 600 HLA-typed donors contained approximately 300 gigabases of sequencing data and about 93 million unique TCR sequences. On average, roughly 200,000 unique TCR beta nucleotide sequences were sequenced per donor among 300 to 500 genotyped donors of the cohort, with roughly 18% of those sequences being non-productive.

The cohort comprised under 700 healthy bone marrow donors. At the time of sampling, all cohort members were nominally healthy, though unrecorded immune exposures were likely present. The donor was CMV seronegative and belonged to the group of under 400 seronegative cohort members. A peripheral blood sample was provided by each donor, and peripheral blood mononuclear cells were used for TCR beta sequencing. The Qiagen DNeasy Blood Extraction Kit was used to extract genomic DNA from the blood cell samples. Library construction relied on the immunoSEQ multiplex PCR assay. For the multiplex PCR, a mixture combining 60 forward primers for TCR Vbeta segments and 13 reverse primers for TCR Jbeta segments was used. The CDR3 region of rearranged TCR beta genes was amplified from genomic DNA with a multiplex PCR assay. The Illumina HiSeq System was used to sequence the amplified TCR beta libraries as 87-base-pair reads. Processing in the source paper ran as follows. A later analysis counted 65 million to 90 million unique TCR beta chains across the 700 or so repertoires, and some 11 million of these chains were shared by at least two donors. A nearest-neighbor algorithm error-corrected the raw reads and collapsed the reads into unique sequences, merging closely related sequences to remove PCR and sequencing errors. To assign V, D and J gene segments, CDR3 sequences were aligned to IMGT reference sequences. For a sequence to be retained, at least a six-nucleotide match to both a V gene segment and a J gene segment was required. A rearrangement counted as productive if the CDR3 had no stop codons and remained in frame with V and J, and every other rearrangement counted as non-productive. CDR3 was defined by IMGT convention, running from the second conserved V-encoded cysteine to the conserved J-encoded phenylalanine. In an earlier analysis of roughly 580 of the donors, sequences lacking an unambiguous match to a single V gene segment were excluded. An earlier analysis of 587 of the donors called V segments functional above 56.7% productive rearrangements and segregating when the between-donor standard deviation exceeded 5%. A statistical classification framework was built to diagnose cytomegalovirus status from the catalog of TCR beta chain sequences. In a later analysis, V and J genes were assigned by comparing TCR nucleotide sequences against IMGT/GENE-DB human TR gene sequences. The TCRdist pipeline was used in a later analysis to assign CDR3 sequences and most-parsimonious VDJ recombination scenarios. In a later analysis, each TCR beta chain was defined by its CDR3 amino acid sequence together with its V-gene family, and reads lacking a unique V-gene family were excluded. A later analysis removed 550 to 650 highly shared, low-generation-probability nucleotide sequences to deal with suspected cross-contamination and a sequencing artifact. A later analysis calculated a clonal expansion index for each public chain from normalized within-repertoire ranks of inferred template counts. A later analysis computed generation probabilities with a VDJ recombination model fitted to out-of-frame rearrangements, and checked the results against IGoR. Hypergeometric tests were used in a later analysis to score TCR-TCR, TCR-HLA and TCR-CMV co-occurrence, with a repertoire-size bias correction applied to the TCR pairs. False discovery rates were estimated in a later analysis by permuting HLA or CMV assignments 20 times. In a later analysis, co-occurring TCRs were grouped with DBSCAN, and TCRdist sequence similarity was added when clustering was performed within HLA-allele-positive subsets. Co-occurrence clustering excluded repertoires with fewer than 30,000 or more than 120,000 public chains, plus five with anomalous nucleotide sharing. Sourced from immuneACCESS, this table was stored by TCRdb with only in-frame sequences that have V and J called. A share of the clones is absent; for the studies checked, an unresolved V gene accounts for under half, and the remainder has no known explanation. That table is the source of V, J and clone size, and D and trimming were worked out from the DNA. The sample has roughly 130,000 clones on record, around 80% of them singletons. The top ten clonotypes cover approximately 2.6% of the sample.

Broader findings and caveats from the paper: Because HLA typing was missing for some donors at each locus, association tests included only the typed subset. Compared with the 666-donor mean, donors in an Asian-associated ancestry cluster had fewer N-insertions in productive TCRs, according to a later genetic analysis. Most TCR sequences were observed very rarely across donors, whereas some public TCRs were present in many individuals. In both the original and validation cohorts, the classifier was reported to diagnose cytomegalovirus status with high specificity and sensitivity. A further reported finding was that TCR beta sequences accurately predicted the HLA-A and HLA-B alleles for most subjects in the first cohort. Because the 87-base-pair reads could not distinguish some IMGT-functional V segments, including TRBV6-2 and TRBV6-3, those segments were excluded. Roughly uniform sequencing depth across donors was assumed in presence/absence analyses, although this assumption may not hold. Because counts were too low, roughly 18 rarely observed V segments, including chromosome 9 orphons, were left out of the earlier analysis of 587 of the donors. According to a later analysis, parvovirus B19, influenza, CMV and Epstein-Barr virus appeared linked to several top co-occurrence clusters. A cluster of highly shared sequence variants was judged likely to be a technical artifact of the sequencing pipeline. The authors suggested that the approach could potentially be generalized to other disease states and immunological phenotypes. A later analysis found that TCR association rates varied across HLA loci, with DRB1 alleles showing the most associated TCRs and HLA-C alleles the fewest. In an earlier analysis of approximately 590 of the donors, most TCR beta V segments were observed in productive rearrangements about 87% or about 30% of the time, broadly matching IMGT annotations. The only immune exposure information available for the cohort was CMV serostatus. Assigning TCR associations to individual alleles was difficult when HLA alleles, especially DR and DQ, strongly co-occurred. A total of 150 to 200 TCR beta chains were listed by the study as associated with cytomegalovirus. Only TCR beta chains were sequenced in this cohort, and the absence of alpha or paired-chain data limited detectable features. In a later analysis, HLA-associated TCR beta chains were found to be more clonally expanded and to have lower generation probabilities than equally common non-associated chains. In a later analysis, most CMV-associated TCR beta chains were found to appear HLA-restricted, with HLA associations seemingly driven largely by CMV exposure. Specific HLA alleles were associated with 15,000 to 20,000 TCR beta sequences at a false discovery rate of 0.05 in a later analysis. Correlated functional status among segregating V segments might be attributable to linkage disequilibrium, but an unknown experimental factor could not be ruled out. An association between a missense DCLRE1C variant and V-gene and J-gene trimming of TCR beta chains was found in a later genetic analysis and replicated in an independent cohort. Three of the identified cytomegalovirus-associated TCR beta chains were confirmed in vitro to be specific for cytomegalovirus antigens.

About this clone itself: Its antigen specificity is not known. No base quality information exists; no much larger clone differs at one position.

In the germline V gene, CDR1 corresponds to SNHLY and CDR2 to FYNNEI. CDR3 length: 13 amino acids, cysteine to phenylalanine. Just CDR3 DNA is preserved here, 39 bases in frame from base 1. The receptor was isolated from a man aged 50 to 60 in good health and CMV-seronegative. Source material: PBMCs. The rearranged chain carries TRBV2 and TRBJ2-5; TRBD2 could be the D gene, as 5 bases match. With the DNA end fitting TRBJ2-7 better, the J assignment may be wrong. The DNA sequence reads TGTGCCACCGCCCCGACGGGGTCCTACGAGCAGTACTTC. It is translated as CATAPTGSYEQYF.